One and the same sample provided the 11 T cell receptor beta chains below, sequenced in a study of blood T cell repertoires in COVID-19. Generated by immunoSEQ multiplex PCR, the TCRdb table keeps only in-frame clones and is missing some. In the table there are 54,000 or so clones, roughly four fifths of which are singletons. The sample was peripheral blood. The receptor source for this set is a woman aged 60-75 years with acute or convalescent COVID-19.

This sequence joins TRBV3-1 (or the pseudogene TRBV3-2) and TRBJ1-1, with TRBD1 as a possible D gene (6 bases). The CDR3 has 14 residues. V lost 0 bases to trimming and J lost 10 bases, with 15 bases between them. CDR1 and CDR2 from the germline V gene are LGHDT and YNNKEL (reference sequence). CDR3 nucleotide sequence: TGTGCCAGCAGCCAAGATCGTAAGGGGGGGGGAGCTTTCTTT. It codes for CASSQDRKGGGAFF.

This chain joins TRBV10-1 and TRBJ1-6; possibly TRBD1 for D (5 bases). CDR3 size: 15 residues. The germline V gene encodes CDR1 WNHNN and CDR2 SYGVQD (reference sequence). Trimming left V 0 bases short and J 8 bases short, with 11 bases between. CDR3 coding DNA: TGCGCCAGCAGTGAGTCGACTCCCAGGGATTCACCCCTCCACTTT. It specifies CASSESTPRDSPLHF.

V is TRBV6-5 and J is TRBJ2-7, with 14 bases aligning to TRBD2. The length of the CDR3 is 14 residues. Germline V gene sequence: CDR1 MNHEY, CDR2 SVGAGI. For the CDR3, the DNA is TGTGCGAGTAAGGGACTAGCGGGGGCCTACGAGCAGTACTTC. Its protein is CASKGLAGAYEQYF.

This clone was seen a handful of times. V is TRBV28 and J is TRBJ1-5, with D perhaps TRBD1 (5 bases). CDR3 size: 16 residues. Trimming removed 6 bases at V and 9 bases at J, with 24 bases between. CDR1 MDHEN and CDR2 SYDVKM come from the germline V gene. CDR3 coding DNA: TGTGCCAGCAGCCGCAATCAGGGCGTCCCTAGTGCGCCCCAGCATTTT. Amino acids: CASSRNQGVPSAPQHF.

The CDR3 sequence is CATSRELPGQGTGELFF. For the CDR3, the DNA is TGTGCCACCAGCAGAGAACTCCCGGGACAGGGCACCGGGGAGCTGTTTTTT. The V call is TRBV15, the J call TRBJ2-2; 9 bases align to TRBD1. CDR1 LNHNV and CDR2 YYDKDF come from the germline V gene (reference sequence). J gave up 4 bases and V 0 bases, and 6 bases lay outside the gene matches. This CDR3 has 17 amino acids.

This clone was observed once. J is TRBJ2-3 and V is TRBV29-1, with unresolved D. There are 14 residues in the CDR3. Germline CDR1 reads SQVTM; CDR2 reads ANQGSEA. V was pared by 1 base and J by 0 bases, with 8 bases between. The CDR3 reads CSVEGGISTDTQYF. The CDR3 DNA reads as TGCAGCGTTGAAGGCGGTATCAGCACAGATACGCAGTATTTT.

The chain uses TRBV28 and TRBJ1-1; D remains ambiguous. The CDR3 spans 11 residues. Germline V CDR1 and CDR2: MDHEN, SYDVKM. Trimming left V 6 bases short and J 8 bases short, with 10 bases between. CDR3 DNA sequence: TGTGCCAGCAGCTCCTATCGAGAAGCTTTCTTT. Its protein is CASSSYREAFF.

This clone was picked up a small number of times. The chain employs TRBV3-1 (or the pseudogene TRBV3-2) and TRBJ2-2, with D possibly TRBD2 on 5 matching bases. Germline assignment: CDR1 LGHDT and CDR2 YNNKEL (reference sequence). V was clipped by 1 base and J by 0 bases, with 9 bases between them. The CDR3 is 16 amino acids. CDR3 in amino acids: CASSQVRLPNTGELFF. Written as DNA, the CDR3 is TGTGCCAGCAGCCAAGTCCGACTACCGAACACCGGGGAGCTGTTTTTT.

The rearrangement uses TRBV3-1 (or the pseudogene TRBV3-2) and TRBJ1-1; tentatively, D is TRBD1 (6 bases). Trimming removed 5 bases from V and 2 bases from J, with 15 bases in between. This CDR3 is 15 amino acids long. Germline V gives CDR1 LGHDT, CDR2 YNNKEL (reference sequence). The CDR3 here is CASSSWGGLNTEAFF. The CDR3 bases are TGTGCCAGCAGCTCCTGGGGGGGGCTTAACACTGAAGCTTTCTTT.

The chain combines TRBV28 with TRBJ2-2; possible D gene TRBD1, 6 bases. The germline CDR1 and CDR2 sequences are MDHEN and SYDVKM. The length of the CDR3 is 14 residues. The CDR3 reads CGAIGQTNTGELFF. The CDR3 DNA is TGTGGCGCCATTGGACAGACGAACACCGGGGAGCTGTTTTTT.

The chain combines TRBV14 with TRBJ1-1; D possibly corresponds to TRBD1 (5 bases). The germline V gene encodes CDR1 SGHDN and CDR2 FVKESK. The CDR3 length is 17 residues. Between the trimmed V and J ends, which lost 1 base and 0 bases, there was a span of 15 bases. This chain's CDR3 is CASSQVQGYYLNTEAFF. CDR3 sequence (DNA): TGTGCCAGCAGCCAAGTTCAGGGCTATTATTTGAACACTGAAGCTTTCTTT.